This T cell receptor (beta chain) was observed in a study of post-analysis software for immune sequencing data. Study background: The disease courses covered relapsing-remitting, secondary progressive and progressive-relapsing multiple sclerosis.

As for this clonotype: Its antigen remains unidentified.

Study outcomes and limitations: Five TRBV segments occurring more often in patients than controls included TRBV5-6, TRBV5-1 and TRBV20-1. By F measure, strong co-clustering occurred among samples prepared in the same batch.

The V gene end was trimmed by 0 bases and the J gene end by 12 bases; junction bases not matched to a gene: 6. Germline assignment: CDR1 SGHTA and CDR2 FQGNSA. The CDR3 totals 14 residues. Included in the TCR beta cDNA libraries were unique molecular identifiers. TCRdb redid the calling of the PCR reads with MiXCR, one entry per CDR3 protein. Of hundreds of thousands of distinct CDR3 sequences detected, around 27% appear once; the ten largest clones hold more than 0.45%. The sequencing sample was made of blood. The chain couples TRBV7-2 to TRBJ2-3; 10 bases map to TRBD1. This TCR came from a girl aged 10 to 17 with multiple sclerosis. In DNA, the CDR3 is TGTGCCAGCAGCTTAGCGGACAGGGGGTACTTTCAGTATTTT. As protein: CASSLADRGYFQYF.